This record looks at one TCR beta chain sequence and its context. This CDR3 has 17 residues. This specimen comes from a study of shared clonotypes between healthy human individuals. Profiled with immunoSEQ multiplex PCR; TCRdb holds only in-frame clones, not every one. The profile shows approximately 340,000 clones, around 67% of them singletons. This TCR was sampled from a man aged 30 to 45 in good health. The sample taken for sequencing was memory CD4+ T cells sorted from blood. This sample's subset: CD45RA-negative fraction. The chain combines TRBV21-1 with TRBJ2-2; the D call TRBD1 from the table was never checked on the DNA. TRBV21-1 counts as a pseudogene. CDR3 DNA: TGTGCCAGCAGCCTGGGGATAGACAGGGCGAACACCGGGGAGCTGTTTTTT. This codes for CASSLGIDRANTGELFF.